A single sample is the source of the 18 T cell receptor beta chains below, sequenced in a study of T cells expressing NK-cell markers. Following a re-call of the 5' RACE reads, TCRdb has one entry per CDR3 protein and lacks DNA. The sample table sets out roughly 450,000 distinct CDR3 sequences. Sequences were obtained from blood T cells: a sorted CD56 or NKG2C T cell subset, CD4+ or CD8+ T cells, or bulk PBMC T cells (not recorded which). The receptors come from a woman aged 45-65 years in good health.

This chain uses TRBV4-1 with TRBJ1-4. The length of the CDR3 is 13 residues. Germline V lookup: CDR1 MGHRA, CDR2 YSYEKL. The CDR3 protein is CASSPLPNEKLFF.

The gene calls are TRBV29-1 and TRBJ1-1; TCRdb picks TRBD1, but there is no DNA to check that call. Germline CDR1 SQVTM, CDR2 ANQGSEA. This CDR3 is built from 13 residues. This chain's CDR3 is CSVRPGTGTEAFF.

The CDR3 is CASSITGGGTEAFF. V usage is TRBV6-6 and J usage is TRBJ1-1; the D call of TRBD1 rests on TCRdb alone, since no DNA is present to check it. Germline V gene sequence: CDR1 MNHNY, CDR2 SVGAGI (reference sequence). The CDR3 length is 14 residues.

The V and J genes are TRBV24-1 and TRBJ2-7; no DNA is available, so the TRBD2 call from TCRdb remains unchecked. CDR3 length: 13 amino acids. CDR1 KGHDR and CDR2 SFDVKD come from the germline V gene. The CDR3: CATSDSSPAGQYF.

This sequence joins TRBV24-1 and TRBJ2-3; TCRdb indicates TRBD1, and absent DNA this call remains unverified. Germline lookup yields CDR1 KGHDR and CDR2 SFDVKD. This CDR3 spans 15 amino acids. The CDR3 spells CATSDRRGYTDTQYF.

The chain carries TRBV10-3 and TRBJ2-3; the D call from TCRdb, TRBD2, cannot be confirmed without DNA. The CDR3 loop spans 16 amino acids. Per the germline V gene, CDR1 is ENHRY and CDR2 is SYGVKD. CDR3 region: CAISVTSGSRTDTQYF.

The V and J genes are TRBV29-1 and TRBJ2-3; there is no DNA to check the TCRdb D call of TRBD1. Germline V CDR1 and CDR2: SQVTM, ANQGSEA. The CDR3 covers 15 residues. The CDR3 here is CSVEDPWPGSNTQYF.

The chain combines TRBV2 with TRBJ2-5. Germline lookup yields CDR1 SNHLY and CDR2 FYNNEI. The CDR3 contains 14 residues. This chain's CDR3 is CASLRTVPRETQYF. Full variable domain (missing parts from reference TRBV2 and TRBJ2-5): EPEVTQTPSHQVTQMGQEVILRCVPISNHLYFYWYRQILGQKVEFLVSFYNNEISEKSEIFDDQFSVERPDGSNFTLKIRSTKLEDSAMYFCASLRTVPRETQYFGPGTRLLVL.

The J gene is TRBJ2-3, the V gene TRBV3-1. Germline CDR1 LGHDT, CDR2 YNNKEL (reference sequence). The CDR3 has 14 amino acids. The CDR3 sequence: CASSPTLNTDTQYF.

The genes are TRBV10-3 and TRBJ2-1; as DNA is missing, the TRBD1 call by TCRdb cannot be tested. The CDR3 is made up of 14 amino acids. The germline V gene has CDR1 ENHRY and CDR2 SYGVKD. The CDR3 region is CAISPRQSYNEQFF.

The CDR3 loop is CASSRTGVPEKLFF. V is TRBV5-1 and J is TRBJ1-4; the TCRdb call, TRBD1, lacks DNA for checking. This CDR3 has 14 amino acids. The germline CDR1 and CDR2 sequences are SGHRS and YFSETQ. Combining the CDR3 with reference TRBV5-1 and TRBJ1-4 gives the whole variable domain KAGVTQTPRYLIKTRGQQVTLSCSPISGHRSVSWYQQTPGQGLQFLFEYFSETQRNKGNFPGRFSGRQFSNSRSEMNVSTLELGDSALYLCASSRTGVPEKLFFGSGTQLSVL.

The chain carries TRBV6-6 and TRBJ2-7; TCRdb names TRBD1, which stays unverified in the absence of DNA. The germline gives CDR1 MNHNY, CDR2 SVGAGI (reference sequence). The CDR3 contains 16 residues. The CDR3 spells CASSYSPGQGASEQYF.

The CDR3 spells CASSLAGTAKGNTGELFF. V is TRBV7-6 and J is TRBJ2-2; TCRdb indicates TRBD1, and absent DNA this call remains unverified. The CDR3 is made up of 18 amino acids. Germline CDR1 reads SGHVS; CDR2 reads FNYEAQ.

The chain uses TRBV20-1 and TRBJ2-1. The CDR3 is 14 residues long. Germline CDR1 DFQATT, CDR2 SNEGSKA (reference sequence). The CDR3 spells CSAVDSSSYNEQFF.

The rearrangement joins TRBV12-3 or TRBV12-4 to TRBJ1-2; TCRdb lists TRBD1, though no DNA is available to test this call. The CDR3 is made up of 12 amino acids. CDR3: CASRIGQYGYTF.

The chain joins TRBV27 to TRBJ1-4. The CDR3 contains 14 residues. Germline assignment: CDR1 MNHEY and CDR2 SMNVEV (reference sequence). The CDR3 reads CASKPTFNNEKLFF.

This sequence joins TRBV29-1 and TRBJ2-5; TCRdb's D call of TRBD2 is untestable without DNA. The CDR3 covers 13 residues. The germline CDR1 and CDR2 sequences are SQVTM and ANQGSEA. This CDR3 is CSVESSGPRRTYF.

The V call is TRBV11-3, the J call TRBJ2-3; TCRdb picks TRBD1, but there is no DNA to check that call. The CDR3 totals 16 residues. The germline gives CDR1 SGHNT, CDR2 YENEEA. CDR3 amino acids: CASSLGAHGSTDTQYF.